Following are 17 T cell receptor beta chains from one sample sequenced in a study of blood T cell repertoires in COVID-19. The assay was immunoSEQ multiplex PCR, and TCRdb's table has in-frame clones only and misses some. The data contain some 100,000 clones, approximately 86% of them singletons. Sequencing was performed on peripheral blood. The source is a human donor in a cohort sampled during active COVID-19.

This chain joins TRBV6-5 and TRBJ2-7; 8 positions match TRBD1. The CDR3 length is 14 residues. From germline, CDR1 is MNHEY and CDR2 SVGAGI. J gave up 5 bases and V 6 bases, and 9 bases lay outside the gene matches. The CDR3 nucleotides read TGTGCCAGCAGGCCATCAGGGGGCTGGGACGAGCAGTACTTC. It specifies CASRPSGGWDEQYF.

The chain combines TRBV7-2 with TRBJ2-3; D remains ambiguous. Deletions cut 5 bases from V and 0 bases from J, with 18 bases between. The CDR3 has 17 amino acids. CDR1 and CDR2 from the germline V gene are SGHTA and FQGNSA. CDR3 nucleotide sequence: TGTGCCAGCAGCGTACCCCGTAGAACCGGTAGCACAGATACGCAGTATTTT. It specifies CASSVPRRTGSTDTQYF.

This chain joins TRBV28 and TRBJ1-4; 8 bases are shared with TRBD1. The junction had 5 bases not matched to a gene; V was cut back by 7 bases and J by 1 base. CDR1 and CDR2 from the germline V gene are MDHEN and SYDVKM. The CDR3 has 15 residues. The CDR3 nucleotides are TGTGCCAGCACGACAGGGGCTTTAACTAATGAAAAACTGTTTTTT. Protein sequence: CASTTGALTNEKLFF.

The chain couples TRBV13 to TRBJ2-7, with a tentative D call TRBD2 (5 bases). Trimming stripped 0 bases from V and 0 bases from J, with 12 bases between. The CDR3 consists of 16 residues. Germline values: CDR1 PRHDT, CDR2 FYEKMQ (reference sequence). The CDR3 bases are TGTGCCAGCAGCTTAGGAGGGTGGGAGCTCTCCTACGAGCAGTACTTC. Protein product: CASSLGGWELSYEQYF.

The genes are TRBV5-4 and TRBJ1-1; 9 bases are shared with TRBD1. Germline-derived CDR1 and CDR2 are SGHNT and YYREEE (reference sequence). The CDR3 extends over 14 amino acids. V lost 3 bases to trimming and J lost 5 bases; unmatched junction nucleotides: 5. The CDR3 sequence is CASSSLTGGTEAFF. The CDR3 DNA reads TGTGCCAGCAGCTCCTTGACAGGGGGAACTGAAGCTTTCTTT.

The chain has TRBV2 and TRBJ1-5; D unresolved. Germline V gene lookup returns CDR1 SNHLY and CDR2 FYNNEI. The CDR3 is 12 amino acids. Trimming removed 4 bases from V and 7 bases from J, with 8 bases in between. This CDR3 is CASSVFQQPQHF. The CDR3 coding sequence is TGTGCCAGCAGTGTATTCCAGCAGCCCCAGCATTTT.

The chain employs TRBV18 and TRBJ1-5, with D perhaps TRBD1 (6 bases). The CDR3 runs to 14 residues. Germline CDR1 KGHSH, CDR2 LQKENI. Trimming left V 3 bases short and J 4 bases short, with 10 bases between. In DNA, the CDR3 is TGTGCCAGCTCACCCTCAGGGGAAAATCAGCCCCAGCATTTT. Translation gives CASSPSGENQPQHF.

The chain links TRBV5-5 to TRBJ2-7; TRBD2 agrees at 9 bases. The CDR3 contains 15 residues. CDR1 is SGHKS and CDR2 is YYEKEE in the germline V gene (reference sequence). The junction had 4 bases not matched to a gene; V was cut back by 0 bases and J by 3 bases. The CDR3, as DNA: TGTGCCAGCAGCTTGGTCTCTAGCGGGATCTACGAGCAGTACTTC. It yields the protein CASSLVSSGIYEQYF. Supplemented by reference TRBV5-5 and TRBJ2-7, the full variable domain reads DAGVTQSPTHLIKTRGQQVTLRCSPISGHKSVSWYQQVLGQGPQFIFQYYEKEERGRGNFPDRFSARQFPNYSSELNVNALLLGDSALYLCASSLVSSGIYEQYFGPGTRLTVT.

This chain links TRBV30 with TRBJ2-5; weak D call: TRBD2 (5 bases). The CDR3 is 14 amino acids. V was cut by 3 bases and J by 2 bases, with 13 bases left in between. Germline lookup yields CDR1 GTSNPN and CDR2 SVGIG (reference sequence). The CDR3 reads CAWRDPPGQETQYF. DNA for the CDR3: TGTGCCTGGAGGGACCCCCCGGGACAAGAGACCCAGTACTTC. The whole variable domain, filled in from reference TRBV30 and TRBJ2-5, reads SQTIHQWPATLVQPVGSPLSLECTVEGTSNPNLYWYRQAAGRGLQLLFYSVGIGQISSEVPQNLSASRPQDRQFILSSKKLLLSDSGFYLCAWRDPPGQETQYFGPGTRLLVL.

This clone was found once. The V call is TRBV5-1, the J call TRBJ1-2; TRBD1 matches at 8 bases. V shed 4 bases and J 0 bases; nucleotides not matched to a gene: 5. Germline loops: CDR1 SGHRS, CDR2 YFSETQ. CDR3 size: 15 residues. CDR3 nucleotide sequence: TGCGCCAGCAGCATGGGACAGGTAGCTAACTATGGCTACACCTTC. It encodes CASSMGQVANYGYTF.

This clone has just one count. This chain uses TRBV5-4 with TRBJ1-5; D perhaps matches TRBD1 (5 bases). The V gene's germline CDR1 is SGHNT and CDR2 YYREEE (reference sequence). The CDR3 has 14 residues. The ends were cut back, 1 base at V and 4 bases at J, with 9 bases in the middle. The CDR3 protein is CASSLSPGNQPQHF. CDR3 DNA sequence: TGTGCCAGCAGCTTGTCTCCAGGGAATCAGCCCCAGCATTTT.

The chain is built from TRBV4-1 and TRBJ2-1; D not certain. The V gene lost 2 bases and the J gene lost 5 bases, with 10 bases spanning the gap. This CDR3 contains 14 residues. Germline CDR1 MGHRA, CDR2 YSYEKL. CDR3 coding DNA: TGCGCCAGCAGCCAATTCAACCAGAACAATGAGCAGTTCTTC. Protein sequence: CASSQFNQNNEQFF.

The rearrangement joins TRBV10-1 to TRBJ1-5, with D possibly being TRBD1 (6 bases). Germline V gene data show CDR1 as WNHNN and CDR2 as SYGVQD (reference sequence). Trimming took off 1 base at V and 2 bases at J, with 15 bases between the two ends. This CDR3 is 17 amino acids long. The CDR3 region has the DNA TGCGCCAGCAGTGAGTGGTCCTGGACAGCCCGCAATCAGCCCCAGCATTTT. The encoded protein is CASSEWSWTARNQPQHF.

The chain has TRBV11-3 and TRBJ2-3; tentatively, D is TRBD2 (6 bases). Between the trimmed V and J ends, which lost 5 bases and 8 bases, there was a span of 17 bases. CDR1 and CDR2 from the germline V gene are SGHNT and YENEEA. This CDR3 is 14 amino acids long. CDR3 amino acids: CASSPGTSRGTQYF. The CDR3 DNA follows: TGTGCCAGCAGCCCGGGGACTTCGCGGGGTACGCAGTATTTT.

The chain combines TRBV10-2 with TRBJ1-6; TRBD1 agrees at 7 bases. CDR3 length: 14 residues. J was trimmed by 4 bases and V by 6 bases; bases with no gene match: 3. Germline V gene data show CDR1 as WSHSY and CDR2 as SAAADI. The CDR3 loop is CASRETGYNSPLHF. In DNA form, the CDR3 reads TGCGCCAGCAGGGAGACAGGGTATAATTCACCCCTCCACTTT.

This chain links TRBV4-2 with TRBJ1-6, with 8 bases fitting TRBD1. The CDR3 totals 16 residues. Germline CDR1 and CDR2: LGHNA and YNFKEQ. V lost 0 bases, J lost 7 bases, and 5 bases stayed unmatched. The DNA for the CDR3 is TGTGCCAGCAGCCAAGATAGGACAGGGCTGAATTCACCCCTCCACTTT. Amino acid sequence: CASSQDRTGLNSPLHF.

V is TRBV18 and J is TRBJ2-7; 12 bases fit TRBD1. Per germline, CDR1 KGHSH and CDR2 LQKENI. V was clipped by 4 bases and J by 6 bases; unmatched bases: 4. CDR3 length: 14 residues. CDR3 nucleotide sequence: TGTGCCAGCTCACGGGACAGGGGGCAAAGCGAGCAGTACTTC. The encoded protein is CASSRDRGQSEQYF.